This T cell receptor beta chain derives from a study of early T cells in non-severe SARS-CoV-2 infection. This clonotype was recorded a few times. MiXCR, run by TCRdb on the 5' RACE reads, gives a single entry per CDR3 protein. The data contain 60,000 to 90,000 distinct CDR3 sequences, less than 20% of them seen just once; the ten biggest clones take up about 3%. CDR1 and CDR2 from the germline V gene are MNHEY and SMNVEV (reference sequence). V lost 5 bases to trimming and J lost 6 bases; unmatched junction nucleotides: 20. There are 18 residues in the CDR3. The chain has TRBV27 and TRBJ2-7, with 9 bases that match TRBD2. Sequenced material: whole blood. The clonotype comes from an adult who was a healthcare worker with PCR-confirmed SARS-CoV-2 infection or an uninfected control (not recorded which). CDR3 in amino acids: CASSLRMTSGKARGEQYF. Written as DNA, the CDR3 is TGTGCCAGCAGTCTCCGGATGACTAGCGGAAAAGCCCGGGGCGAGCAGTACTTC.